One and the same sample provided the 4 T cell receptor beta chains below, sequenced in a study of vaccination effects on CD4 cells after COVID-19. Prior to sequencing, the ViraFEST assay stimulated PBMC with viral peptide pools, which expanded the antigen-specific CD4+ T cells. Cultured cells yielded isolated CD4+ T cells after 10 days. Each vaccine recipient was nucleocapsid antibody negative and had no prior SARS-CoV-2 infection. Here immunoSEQ multiplex PCR was the method, and the copy in TCRdb shows in-frame clones only, minus some. The data hold tens of thousands of clones, with around three quarters observed a single time. No antigens are known for them. The source was CD4+ T cells from PBMCs cultured with HCoV-OC43 spike peptides, collected before COVID-19 vaccination. Documented subset: HCoV-OC43 spike overlapping peptide pool stimulation. Source of these receptors: a human donor who received a COVID-19 vaccine.

The chain has TRBV10-3 and TRBJ1-4; possible D gene TRBD1, 5 bases. The CDR3 consists of 14 residues. The germline V gene encodes CDR1 ENHRY and CDR2 SYGVKD. The V gene lost 3 bases and the J gene lost 8 bases, with 13 bases spanning the gap. CDR3 region: CAISEGTTTEKLFF. DNA of the CDR3: TGTGCCATCAGTGAAGGGACGACTACCGAAAAACTGTTTTTT.

The CDR3 coding sequence is TGTGCCAGCAGAAGGACTAGCGGGGGGCCGGCCAAAAACATTCAGTACTTC. Protein: CASRRTSGGPAKNIQYF. The rearrangement joins TRBV5-8 to TRBJ2-4; 14 bases line up with TRBD2. The germline CDR1 and CDR2 sequences are SGHTS and YDEGEE. After removal of 5 bases from V and 1 base from J, the junction contained 5 bases not matched to a gene. The CDR3 is made up of 17 amino acids.

The J gene is TRBJ2-5, the V gene TRBV7-9; D assignment may be TRBD1 or TRBD2 (5 bases each). The CDR3 spans 15 residues. Germline V lookup: CDR1 SEHNR, CDR2 FQNEAQ (reference sequence). V lost 5 bases and J 1 base, leaving 14 bases between the germline ends. In nucleotides, the CDR3 is TGTGCCAGCAGCCCCGGGGCAGTACTCCAAGAGACCCAGTACTTC. It encodes CASSPGAVLQETQYF.

This clone was observed a handful of times. V is TRBV19 and J is TRBJ2-2; no firm D call. V was cut by 1 base and J by 2 bases, with 5 bases left in between. Per the germline V gene, CDR1 is LNHDA and CDR2 is SQIVND (reference sequence). This CDR3 is built from 14 residues. The CDR3 region has the DNA TGTGCCAGTAGTATAGCACACAACACCGGGGAGCTGTTTTTT. This translates into CASSIAHNTGELFF.